Listed below are T cell receptor beta chains from one sample, sequenced in a study of cytomegalovirus exposure and HLA in healthy donors. Clones were read by immunoSEQ multiplex PCR, and TCRdb kept only the in-frame ones, dropping some. This sample contains roughly 34,000 clones. The specimen sequenced was PBMCs. These receptor sequences come from a man aged 35 to 55 in good health and CMV-seronegative. CDR3s include the opening cysteine and the closing phenylalanine or tryptophan. A D gene is named only where the DNA matches it firmly. The size field is filled for only some rows; it gives once, few, many or a size class.

CDR3aa,CDR3nt,j_gene,abundance,v_gene,d_gene
CASSVRGSTDTQYF,TGTGCCAGCAGCGTGCGGGGGAGCACAGATACGCAGTATTTT,TRBJ2-3,.,TRBV9,TRBD2
CSVDLWQGNTEAFF,TGCAGCGTTGATCTCTGGCAGGGGAACACTGAAGCTTTCTTT,TRBJ1-1,.,TRBV29-1,.
CASSLGQGREQYF,TGTGCCAGCAGCCTTGGACAGGGTCGCGAGCAGTACTTC,TRBJ2-7,.,TRBV11-2,TRBD1
CSVGQGKDQPQHF,TGCAGCGTTGGACAGGGAAAGGATCAGCCCCAGCATTTT,TRBJ1-5,.,TRBV29-1,TRBD1
CASRDYLEDGYGYTF,TGTGCCAGCAGGGACTACCTTGAGGACGGCTATGGCTACACCTTC,TRBJ1-2,.,TRBV6-5,.
CASSYSRDDNEQFF,TGTGCCAGCAGTTACTCGAGGGATGACAATGAGCAGTTCTTC,TRBJ2-1,.,TRBV6-5,.
CASSPSGSGANVLTF,TGCGCCAGCAGCCCTAGTGGCTCTGGGGCCAACGTCCTGACTTTC,TRBJ2-6,medium-sized,TRBV4-3,.
CASSLLGEGPDTQYF,TGTGCCAGCAGTCTCCTGGGGGAGGGCCCAGATACGCAGTATTTT,TRBJ2-3,.,TRBV6-1,TRBD2
CASTRDSGYGYTF,TGTGCCAGCACCAGGGACAGTGGGTATGGCTACACCTTC,TRBJ1-2,.,TRBV28,TRBD1
CASSHRGGNEQFF,TGTGCCAGTAGTCACCGGGGGGGCAATGAGCAGTTCTTC,TRBJ2-1,.,TRBV19,TRBD2
CASSYRGLAGGTQYF,TGTGCCAGCAGTTACCGGGGACTAGCGGGCGGTACGCAGTATTTT,TRBJ2-3,.,TRBV6-5,TRBD2
CASSSPMLYEQYF,TGTGCCAGCAGCTCTCCTATGCTGTACGAGCAGTACTTC,TRBJ2-7,.,TRBV7-2,.
CASSLDRGSYDEQYF,TGCGCCAGCAGCTTGGACAGGGGGTCTTACGACGAGCAGTACTTC,TRBJ2-7,.,TRBV5-1,TRBD1
CASSLMQGSHNEQFF,TGTGCCAGCTCACTAATGCAGGGGTCCCACAATGAGCAGTTCTTC,TRBJ2-1,.,TRBV18,.
CASSDSSGRADTQYF,TGTGCCAGCAGTGACTCTAGCGGGAGGGCAGATACGCAGTATTTT,TRBJ2-3,.,TRBV6-4,TRBD2
CSVRQEPNYGYTF,TGCAGCGTTAGGCAGGAACCTAACTATGGCTACACCTTC,TRBJ1-2,.,TRBV29-1,.
CASSLGQGDQPQHF,TGTGCCAGCAGCTTGGGACAGGGCGATCAGCCCCAGCATTTT,TRBJ1-5,.,TRBV5-5,TRBD1
CASSERGQRGRSEAFF,TGTGCCAGCAGTGAACGGGGCCAGAGGGGGCGGTCTGAAGCTTTCTTT,TRBJ1-1,.,TRBV25-1,TRBD1
CSGGTGTGGEQYF,TGCAGCGGGGGGACCGGGACAGGGGGGGAGCAGTACTTC,TRBJ2-7,.,TRBV29-1,TRBD1
CASSYLAGGYEQFF,TGTGCCAGCAGTTATCTAGCGGGAGGGTATGAGCAGTTCTTC,TRBJ2-1,.,TRBV6-5,TRBD2
CASSPGTGDRYEQYF,TGTGCCAGCAGCCCAGGGACAGGGGATCGGTACGAGCAGTACTTC,TRBJ2-7,.,TRBV5-5,TRBD1
CASSYQYQETQYF,TGTGCCAGCAGTTACCAGTACCAAGAGACCCAGTACTTC,TRBJ2-5,.,TRBV6-5,.
CASSNGRAGRQFF,TGTGCCAGTAGCAACGGAAGAGCGGGACGGCAGTTCTTC,TRBJ2-1,.,TRBV19,TRBD2
CASSKGGGDRGRYEQYF,TGTGCCAGTAGTAAGGGCGGAGGGGACAGGGGGCGGTACGAGCAGTACTTC,TRBJ2-7,.,TRBV19,TRBD1
CASSLSGRSYNEQFF,TGTGCCAGCAGCTTATCGGGGAGGTCCTACAATGAGCAGTTCTTC,TRBJ2-1,.,TRBV5-4,.
CASSWIPTSGSSTDTQYF,TGTGCCAGCAGCTGGATCCCTACTAGCGGATCTAGCACAGATACGCAGTATTTT,TRBJ2-3,.,TRBV7-3,TRBD2
CASSLVPGETQYF,TGTGCCAGCAGCTTAGTACCAGGGGAGACCCAGTACTTC,TRBJ2-5,.,TRBV7-7,.
CASSPGQVSYEQYF,TGTGCCAGCAGTCCCGGACAGGTGTCCTACGAGCAGTACTTC,TRBJ2-7,medium-sized,TRBV27,TRBD1
CASSLGQMNTEAFF,TGTGCCAGCAGCTTGGGACAAATGAACACTGAAGCTTTCTTT,TRBJ1-1,.,TRBV5-4,.
CASGMDRVREQYF,TGTGCCAGCGGAATGGACAGGGTACGGGAGCAGTACTTC,TRBJ2-5,.,TRBV6-5,TRBD1
CASSPTRDSGNTIYF,TGCGCCAGCTCTCCGACGCGGGACTCTGGAAACACCATATATTTT,TRBJ1-3,.,TRBV4-1,.
CAWSDWDRGHYGYTF,TGTGCCTGGAGTGACTGGGACAGGGGCCACTATGGCTACACCTTC,TRBJ1-2,.,TRBV30,TRBD1
CASSSGTGTYNEQFF,TGTGCCAGCTCGAGCGGGACAGGGACCTACAATGAGCAGTTCTTC,TRBJ2-1,.,TRBV9,TRBD1
CSATGGVEQFF,TGCAGCGCAACAGGGGGGGTTGAGCAGTTCTTC,TRBJ2-1,.,TRBV29-1,.
CASSSTGEDQPQHF,TGTGCCAGCAGCTCGACAGGGGAGGATCAGCCCCAGCATTTT,TRBJ1-5,.,TRBV7-9,TRBD1
CASSRTLAGGPGELFF,TGCGCCAGCAGCCGGACTCTAGCGGGAGGACCCGGGGAGCTGTTTTTT,TRBJ2-2,.,TRBV4-1,TRBD2
CASRFDRGGGETQYF,TGCGCCAGCAGATTCGACAGGGGGGGAGGAGAGACCCAGTACTTC,TRBJ2-5,.,TRBV5-1,TRBD1
CASSFSDSSYEQYF,TGTGCCAGTTCCTTTAGTGACAGCTCCTACGAGCAGTACTTC,TRBJ2-7,.,TRBV19,.
CASSRLAGEAETQYF,TGTGCCAGCAGTCGACTAGCGGGAGAAGCAGAGACCCAGTACTTC,TRBJ2-5,.,TRBV6-6,TRBD2
CASSLDRGQGAGGYTF,TGTGCCAGCAGCTTAGATAGGGGACAGGGGGCGGGAGGCTACACCTTC,TRBJ1-2,.,TRBV7-2,TRBD1
CASSSRTGGSVYEQYF,TGTGCCAGCAGTTCTAGAACAGGGGGCAGTGTCTACGAGCAGTACTTC,TRBJ2-7,.,TRBV6-5,TRBD1
CASSLGGALTYEQYF,TGTGCCAGCAGCTTGGGGGGGGCTCTCACCTACGAGCAGTACTTC,TRBJ2-7,.,TRBV7-2,.
CSVMIERTEAFF,TGCAGCGTGATGATAGAGAGGACTGAAGCTTTCTTT,TRBJ1-1,.,TRBV29-1,.
CASARYSYEQYF,TGTGCCAGCGCCCGGTACTCCTACGAGCAGTACTTC,TRBJ2-7,.,TRBV6-1,.
CASSDRDNNEQFF,TGTGCCAGCAGTGACCGGGACAACAATGAGCAGTTCTTC,TRBJ2-1,.,TRBV6-4,.